This TCR beta chain was identified in a study of blood T cell repertoires in COVID-19. Study at large: COVID-19 samples, acute and convalescent, were from the United States, Italy and Spain.

V was shortened by 4 bases and J by 6 bases, with 13 bases between the two germline ends. Germline lookup yields CDR1 SGHKS and CDR2 YYEKEE (reference sequence). This CDR3 is 13 amino acids long. This clone showed up just once. Enrolment of Seattle patients took place during active infection, and they were followed longitudinally. In the authors' workflow: Estimation of nucleated cell counts was performed using reference gene primer amplification. Measured with immunoSEQ multiplex PCR; TCRdb has only the in-frame clones, and not every one. D and trimming come from the DNA, and the V and J calls and clone size come from that table. This table has 28,000 or so clones, 70% to 90% appearing once.

The receptor's source is a woman aged 80 or over with COVID-19, enrolled during active disease. The specimen sequenced was peripheral blood. The genes are TRBV5-5 and TRBJ1-2; D might be TRBD1 (6 bases). The CDR3 spells CASSPRGADGYTF. DNA of the CDR3: TGTGCCAGCAGCCCCCGGGGGGCCGATGGCTACACCTTC.